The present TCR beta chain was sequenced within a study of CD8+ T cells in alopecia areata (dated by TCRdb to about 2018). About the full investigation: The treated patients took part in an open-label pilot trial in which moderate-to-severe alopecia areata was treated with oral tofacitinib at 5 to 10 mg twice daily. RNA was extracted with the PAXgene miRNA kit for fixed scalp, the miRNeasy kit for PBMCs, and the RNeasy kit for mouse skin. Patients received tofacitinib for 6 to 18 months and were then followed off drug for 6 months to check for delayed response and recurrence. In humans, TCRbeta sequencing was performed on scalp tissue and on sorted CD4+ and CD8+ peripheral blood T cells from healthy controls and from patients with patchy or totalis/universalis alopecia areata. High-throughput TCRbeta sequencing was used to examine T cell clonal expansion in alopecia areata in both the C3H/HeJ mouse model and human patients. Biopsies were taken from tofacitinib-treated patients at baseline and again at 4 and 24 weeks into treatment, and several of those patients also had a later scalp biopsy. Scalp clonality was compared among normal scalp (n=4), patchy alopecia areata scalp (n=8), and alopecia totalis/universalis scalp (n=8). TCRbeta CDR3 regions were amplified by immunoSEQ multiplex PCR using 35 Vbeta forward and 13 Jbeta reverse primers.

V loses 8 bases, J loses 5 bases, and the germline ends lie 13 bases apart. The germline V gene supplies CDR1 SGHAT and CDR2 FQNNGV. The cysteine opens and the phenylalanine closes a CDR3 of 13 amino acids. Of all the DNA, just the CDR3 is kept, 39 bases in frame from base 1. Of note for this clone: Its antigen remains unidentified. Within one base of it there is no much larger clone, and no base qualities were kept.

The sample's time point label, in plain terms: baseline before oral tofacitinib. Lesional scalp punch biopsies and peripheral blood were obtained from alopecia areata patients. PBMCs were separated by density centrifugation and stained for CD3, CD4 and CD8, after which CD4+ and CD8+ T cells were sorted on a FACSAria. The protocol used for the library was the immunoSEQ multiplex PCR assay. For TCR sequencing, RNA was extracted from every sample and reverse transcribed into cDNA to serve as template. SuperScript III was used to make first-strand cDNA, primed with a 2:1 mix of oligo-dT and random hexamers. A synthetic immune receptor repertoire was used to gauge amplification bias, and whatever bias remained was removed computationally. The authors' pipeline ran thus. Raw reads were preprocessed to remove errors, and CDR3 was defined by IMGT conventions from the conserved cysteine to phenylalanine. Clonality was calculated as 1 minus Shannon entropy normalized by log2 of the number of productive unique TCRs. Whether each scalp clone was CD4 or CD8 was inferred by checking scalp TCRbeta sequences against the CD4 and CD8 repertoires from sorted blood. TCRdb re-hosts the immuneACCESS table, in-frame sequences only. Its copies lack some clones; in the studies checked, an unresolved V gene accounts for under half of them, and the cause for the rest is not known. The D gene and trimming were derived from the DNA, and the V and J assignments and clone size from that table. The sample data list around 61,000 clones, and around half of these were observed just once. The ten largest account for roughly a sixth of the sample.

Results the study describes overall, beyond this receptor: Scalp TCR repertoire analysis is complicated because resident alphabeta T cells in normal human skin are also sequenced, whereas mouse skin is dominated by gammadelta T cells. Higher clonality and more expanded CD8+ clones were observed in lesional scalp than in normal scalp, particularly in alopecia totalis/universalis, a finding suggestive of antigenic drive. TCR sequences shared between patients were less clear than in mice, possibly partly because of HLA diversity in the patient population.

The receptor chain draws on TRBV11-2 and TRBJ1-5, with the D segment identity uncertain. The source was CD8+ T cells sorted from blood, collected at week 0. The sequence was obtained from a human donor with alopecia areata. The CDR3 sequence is CASYDMVDQPQHF. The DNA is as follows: TGTGCCAGCTACGACATGGTTGATCAGCCCCAGCATTTT.